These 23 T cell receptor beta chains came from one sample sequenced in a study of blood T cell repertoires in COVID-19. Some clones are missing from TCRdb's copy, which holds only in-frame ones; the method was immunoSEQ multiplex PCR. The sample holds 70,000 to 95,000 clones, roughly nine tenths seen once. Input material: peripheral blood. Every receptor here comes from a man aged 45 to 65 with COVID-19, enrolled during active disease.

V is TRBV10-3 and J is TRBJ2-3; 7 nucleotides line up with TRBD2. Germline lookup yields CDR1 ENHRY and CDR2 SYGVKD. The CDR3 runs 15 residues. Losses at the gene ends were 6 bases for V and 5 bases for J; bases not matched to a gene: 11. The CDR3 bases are TGTGCCATCAGCCCTCAGGCGGGAGAGAAAGATACGCAGTATTTT. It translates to CAISPQAGEKDTQYF.

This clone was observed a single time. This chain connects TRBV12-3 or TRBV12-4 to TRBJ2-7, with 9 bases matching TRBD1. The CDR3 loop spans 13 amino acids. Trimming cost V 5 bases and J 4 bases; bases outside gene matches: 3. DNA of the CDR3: TGTGCCAGCAGTATCGGACAGGGGTACGAGCAGTACGTC. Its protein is CASSIGQGYEQYV.

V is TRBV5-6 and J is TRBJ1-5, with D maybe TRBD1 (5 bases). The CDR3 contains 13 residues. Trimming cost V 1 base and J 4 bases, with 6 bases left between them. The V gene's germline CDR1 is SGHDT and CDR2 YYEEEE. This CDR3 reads CASSLNRNQPQHF. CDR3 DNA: TGTGCCAGCAGCTTGAACAGGAATCAGCCCCAGCATTTT.

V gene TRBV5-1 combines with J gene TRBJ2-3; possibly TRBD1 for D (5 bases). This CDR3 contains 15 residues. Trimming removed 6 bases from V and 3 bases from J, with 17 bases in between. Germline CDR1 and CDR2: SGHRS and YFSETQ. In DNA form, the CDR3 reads TGCGCCAGCAAAAGTCAAGGGGCGCCGACAGATACGCAGTATTTT. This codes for CASKSQGAPTDTQYF.

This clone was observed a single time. The DNA of the CDR3 is TGTGCCAGCAGTGCACCGGGACAAGAGACCCAGTACTTC. Protein: CASSAPGQETQYF. J is TRBJ2-5 and V is TRBV28, with a possible D match to TRBD2 (5 bases). The CDR3 length is 13 residues. The germline V gene encodes CDR1 MDHEN and CDR2 SYDVKM. Trimming removed 5 bases at V and 2 bases at J, with 9 bases between.

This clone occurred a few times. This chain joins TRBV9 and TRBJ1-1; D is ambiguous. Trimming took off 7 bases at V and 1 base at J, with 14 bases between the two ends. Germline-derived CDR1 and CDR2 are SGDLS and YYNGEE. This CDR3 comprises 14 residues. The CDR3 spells CASGPGAENTEAFF. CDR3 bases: TGTGCCAGCGGCCCTGGTGCGGAGAACACTGAAGCTTTCTTT.

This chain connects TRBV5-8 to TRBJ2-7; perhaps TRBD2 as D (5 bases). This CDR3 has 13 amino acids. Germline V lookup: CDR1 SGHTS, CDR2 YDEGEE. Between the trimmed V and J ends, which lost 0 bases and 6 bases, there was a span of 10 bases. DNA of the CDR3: TGTGCCAGCAGCTTGGTTGGGAGAAGCGAGCAGTACGTC. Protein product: CASSLVGRSEQYV.

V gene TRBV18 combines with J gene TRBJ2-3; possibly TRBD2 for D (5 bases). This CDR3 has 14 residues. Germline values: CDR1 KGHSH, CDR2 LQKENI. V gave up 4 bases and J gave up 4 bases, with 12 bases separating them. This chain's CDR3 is CASSHEGVADTQYF. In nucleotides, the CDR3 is TGTGCCAGCTCACATGAGGGAGTGGCAGATACGCAGTATTTT.

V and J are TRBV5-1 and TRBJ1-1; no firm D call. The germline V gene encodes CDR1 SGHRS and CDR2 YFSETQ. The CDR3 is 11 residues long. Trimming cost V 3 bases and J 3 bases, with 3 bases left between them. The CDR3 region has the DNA TGCGCCAGCAGCTCTTACACTGAAGCTTTCTTT. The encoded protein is CASSSYTEAFF.

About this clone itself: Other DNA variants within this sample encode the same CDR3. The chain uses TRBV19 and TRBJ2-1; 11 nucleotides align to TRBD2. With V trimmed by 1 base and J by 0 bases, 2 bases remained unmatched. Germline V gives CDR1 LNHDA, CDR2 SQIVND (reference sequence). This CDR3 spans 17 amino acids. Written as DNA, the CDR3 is TGTGCCAGTAGTATAGGAACTAGCGGGAGCTCCTACAATGAGCAGTTCTTC. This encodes CASSIGTSGSSYNEQFF. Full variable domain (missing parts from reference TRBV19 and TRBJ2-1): DGGITQSPKYLFRKEGQNVTLSCEQNLNHDAMYWYRQDPGQGLRLIYYSQIVNDFQKGDIAEGYSVSREKKESFPLTVTSAQKNPTAFYLCASSIGTSGSSYNEQFFGPGTRLTVL.

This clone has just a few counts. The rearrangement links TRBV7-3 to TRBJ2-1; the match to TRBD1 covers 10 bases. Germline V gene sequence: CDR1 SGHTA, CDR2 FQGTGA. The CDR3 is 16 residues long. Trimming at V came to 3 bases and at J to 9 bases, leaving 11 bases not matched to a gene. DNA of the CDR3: TGTGCCAGCAGCTTCACAGGGGGACAGGGGTCTAGTGAGCAGTTCTTC. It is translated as CASSFTGGQGSSEQFF.

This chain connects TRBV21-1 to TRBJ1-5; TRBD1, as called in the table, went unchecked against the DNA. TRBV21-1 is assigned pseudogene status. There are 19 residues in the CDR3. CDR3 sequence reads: CASSLRGGAHLNSNQPQHF. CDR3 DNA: TGTGCCAGCAGCTTACGAGGGGGCGCCCATCTAAATAGCAATCAGCCCCAGCATTTT.

The CDR3 sequence is CASSPLGGTEAFF. CDR3 nucleotides: TGTGCCAGCAGCCCACTTGGGGGGACTGAAGCTTTCTTT. The chain employs TRBV7-3 and TRBJ1-1, with a possible D match to TRBD1 (5 bases). Trimming removed 5 bases from V and 5 bases from J, with 12 bases in between. The CDR3 has 13 amino acids. Germline V gene data show CDR1 as SGHTA and CDR2 as FQGTGA.

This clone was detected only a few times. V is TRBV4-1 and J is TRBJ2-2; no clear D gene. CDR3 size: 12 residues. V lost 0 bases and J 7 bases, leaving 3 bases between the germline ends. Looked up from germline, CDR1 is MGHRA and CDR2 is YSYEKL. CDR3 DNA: TGCGCCAGCAGCCAAGATCTCGGGGAGCTGTTTTTT. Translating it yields CASSQDLGELFF.

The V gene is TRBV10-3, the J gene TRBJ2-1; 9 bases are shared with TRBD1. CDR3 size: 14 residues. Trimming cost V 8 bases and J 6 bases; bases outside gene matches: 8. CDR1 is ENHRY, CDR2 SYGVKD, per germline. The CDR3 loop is CAIQTGQGGNEQFF. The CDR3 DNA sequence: TGTGCCATCCAGACGGGACAGGGAGGCAATGAGCAGTTCTTC.

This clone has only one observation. The CDR3 sequence: CASSLWTSGRAADTQYF. The CDR3 nucleotides read TGTGCCAGCAGCCTGTGGACTAGCGGGAGGGCCGCAGATACGCAGTATTTT. The J gene is TRBJ2-3, the V gene TRBV3-1 (or the pseudogene TRBV3-2); 15 bases map to TRBD2. V was clipped by 4 bases and J by 4 bases; unmatched bases: 6. The V gene's germline CDR1 is LGHDT and CDR2 YNNKEL (reference sequence). The CDR3 is 17 residues long.

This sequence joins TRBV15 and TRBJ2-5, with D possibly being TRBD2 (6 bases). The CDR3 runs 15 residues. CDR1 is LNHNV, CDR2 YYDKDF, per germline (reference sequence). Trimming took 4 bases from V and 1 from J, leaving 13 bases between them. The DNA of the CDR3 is TGTGCCACCAGCAAAAGGGCGGGGCTCCAAGAGACCCAGTACTTC. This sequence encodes CATSKRAGLQETQYF.

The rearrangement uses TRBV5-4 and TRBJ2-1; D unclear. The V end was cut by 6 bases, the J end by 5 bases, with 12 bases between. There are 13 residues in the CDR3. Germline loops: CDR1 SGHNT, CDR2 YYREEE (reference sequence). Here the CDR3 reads CASNLELDNEQFF. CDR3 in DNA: TGTGCCAGCAACCTCGAGTTGGACAATGAGCAGTTCTTC.

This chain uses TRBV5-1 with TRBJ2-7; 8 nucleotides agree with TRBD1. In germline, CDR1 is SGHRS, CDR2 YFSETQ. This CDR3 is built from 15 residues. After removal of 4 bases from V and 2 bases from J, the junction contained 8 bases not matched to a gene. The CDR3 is CASSGGQGTAYEQYF. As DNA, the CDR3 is TGCGCCAGCAGCGGAGGACAGGGAACGGCCTACGAGCAGTACTTC.

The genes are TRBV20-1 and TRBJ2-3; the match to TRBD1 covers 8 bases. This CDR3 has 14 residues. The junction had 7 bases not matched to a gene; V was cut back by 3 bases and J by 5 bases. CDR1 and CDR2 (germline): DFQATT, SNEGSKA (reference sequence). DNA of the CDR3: TGCAGTGCTAGTACAGGGGGATCAGGAGATACGCAGTATTTT. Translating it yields CSASTGGSGDTQYF.

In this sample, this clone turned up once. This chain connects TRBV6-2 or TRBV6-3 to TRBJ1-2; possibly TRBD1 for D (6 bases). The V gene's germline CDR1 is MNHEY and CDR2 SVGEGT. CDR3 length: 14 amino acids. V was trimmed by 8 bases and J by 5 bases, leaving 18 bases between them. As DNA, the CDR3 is TGTGCCAGCGGCCACAGGGCAAAGGTATATGGCTACACCTTC. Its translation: CASGHRAKVYGYTF.

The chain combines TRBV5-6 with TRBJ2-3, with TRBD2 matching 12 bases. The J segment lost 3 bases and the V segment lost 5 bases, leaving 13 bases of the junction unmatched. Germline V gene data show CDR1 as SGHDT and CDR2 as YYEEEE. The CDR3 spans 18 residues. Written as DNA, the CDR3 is TGTGCCAGCAGTTCCACCGGGACTAGCGGGTCAGGGACAGATACGCAGTATTTT. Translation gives CASSSTGTSGSGTDTQYF.

CDR3 nucleotides: TGTGCCAGCAGGTTTAGTAGTACTCGCGGGGAGCTGTTTTTT. Translating gives CASRFSSTRGELFF. The chain recombines TRBV2 with TRBJ2-2; D is ambiguous. Between the trimmed V and J ends, which lost 6 bases and 7 bases, there was a span of 15 bases. Germline lookup yields CDR1 SNHLY and CDR2 FYNNEI. This CDR3 spans 14 amino acids.